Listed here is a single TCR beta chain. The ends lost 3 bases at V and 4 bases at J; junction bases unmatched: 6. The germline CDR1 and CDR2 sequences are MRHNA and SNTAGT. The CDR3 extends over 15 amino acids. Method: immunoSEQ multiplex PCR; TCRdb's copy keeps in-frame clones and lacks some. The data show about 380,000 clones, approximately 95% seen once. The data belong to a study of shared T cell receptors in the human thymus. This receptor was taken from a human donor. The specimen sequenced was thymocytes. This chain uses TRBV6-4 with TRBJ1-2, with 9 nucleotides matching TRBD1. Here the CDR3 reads CASSEQGTGSYGYTF. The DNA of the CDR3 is TGTGCCAGCAGTGAGCAAGGGACAGGGTCCTATGGCTACACCTTC.